This is a list of T cell receptor beta chains from one sample in a study of tumour-infiltrating T cells in Burkitt lymphoma. TCRdb's table, derived via immunoSEQ multiplex PCR, lists solely in-frame clones and lacks some. The table includes around 4,000 clones, under 20% detected once. Source material: tumor tissue. The receptor set was obtained from a human donor with diffuse large B-cell lymphoma. Some clones in this sample may be carry-over from other donors' samples. The CDR3 runs from the conserved cysteine through the conserved F or W. Fields, in order: D gene, J gene, V gene, clone size, CDR3 protein, CDR3 DNA. A D gene is named only where the DNA matches it firmly. The size entry is marked missing in some rows and otherwise reads once, few, many or a size class.

- TRBJ2-3 TRBV7-9 large CASSLNDQGRTDTQYF TGTGCCAGCAGCTTAAATGATCAGGGCCGCACAGATACGCAGTATTTT
- TRBJ1-5 TRBV19 - CASRVHNQPQHF TGTGCCAGCAGGGTGCACAATCAGCCCCAGCATTTT
- TRBJ2-5 TRBV5-6 once CASSVRETQYF TGTGCCAGCAGCGTGAGGGAGACCCAGTACTTC
TRBD1 TRBJ1-2 TRBV6-6 few CASSPGTGRIRGYTF TGTGCCAGCAGCCCGGGGACAGGGAGGATCAGGGGCTACACCTTC
- TRBJ1-1 TRBV7-9 - CASSLVPNTEAFF TGTGCCAGCAGCTTAGTTCCGAACACTGAAGCTTTCTTT
- TRBJ1-5 TRBV4-1 - CASSQDGGVSNQPQHF TGCGCCAGCAGCCAAGACGGGGGTGTTAGCAATCAGCCCCAGCATTTT
- TRBJ1-5 TRBV6-1 - CASGKGRDSNQPQHF TGTGCCAGCGGCAAAGGGAGAGATAGCAATCAGCCCCAGCATTTT
- TRBJ1-1 TRBV5-4 few CASSLDGWGTEAFF TGTGCCAGCAGCTTGGATGGGTGGGGCACTGAAGCTTTCTTT
- TRBJ2-1 TRBV5-4 few CASRDSSSYNEQFF TGTGCCAGCAGGGACAGTAGCTCCTACAATGAGCAGTTCTTC
TRBD2 TRBJ2-3 TRBV5-4 few CASSFRPGLGTDTQYF TGTGCCAGCAGCTTTAGACCGGGACTAGGAACAGATACGCAGTATTTT
TRBD2 TRBJ2-1 TRBV28 medium-sized CATNSGRYNEGQFF TGTGCCACAAATAGCGGGAGATACAATGAGGGGCAGTTCTTC
- TRBJ2-3 TRBV28 - CASSWGASTDTQYF TGTGCCAGCAGTTGGGGGGCGAGCACAGATACGCAGTATTTT
- TRBJ1-1 TRBV6-6 - CASSLLDTEAFF TGTGCCAGCAGCCTCCTTGACACTGAAGCCTTCTTT
TRBD1 TRBJ1-1 TRBV6-5 - CASSLQGANTEAFF TGTGCCAGCAGTCTGCAGGGGGCGAACACTGAAGCTTTCTTT
TRBD2 TRBJ2-7 TRBV30 - CAWRASGPPYEQYF TGTGCCTGGAGGGCTAGCGGTCCCCCCTACGAGCAGTACTTC
TRBD2 TRBJ2-1 TRBV10-3 few CAISAAGGVGPVYNEQFF TGTGCCATCAGTGCCGCGGGAGGGGTGGGACCAGTCTACAATGAGCAGTTCTTC
- TRBJ1-2 TRBV5-8 few CASSPSTNYGYTF TGTGCCAGCAGCCCCTCTACTAACTATGGCTACACCTTC
TRBD1 TRBJ1-6 TRBV19 few CASSPQGQWRSPLHF TGTGCCAGTAGTCCTCAGGGACAGTGGCGATCACCCCTCCACTTT